The present entry profiles one TCR beta chain with its context. Germline V gene data show CDR1 as ENHRY and CDR2 as SYGVKD. V was clipped by 4 bases and J by 4 bases; unmatched bases: 6. There are 15 residues in the CDR3. Original processing methods: Nucleated cell counts were estimated from reference gene primer amplification. Assay: immunoSEQ multiplex PCR; the TCRdb copy retains only in-frame clones and omits some. For V, J and clone size, that table is used; D and trimming come from the DNA. The top ten clones hold more than 1.5% of a sample with 240,000 or so clones, approximately 82% of them seen once. These data come from a study of blood T cell repertoires in COVID-19. Study as a whole: Samples of COVID-19 (acute and convalescent) were obtained from the United States, Italy and Spain. Nucleic acid was either cDNA or gDNA, and it came from T cells, B-cell-depleted T cells, or PBMCs.

The clonotype originates from a man younger than 45 who had recovered from COVID-19. The chain is built from TRBV10-3 and TRBJ1-1; 10 bases fit TRBD1. The sample taken for sequencing was peripheral blood. CDR3 loop: CAISGYGDRGTEAFF. In nucleotides, the CDR3 is TGTGCCATCAGTGGTTACGGGGACAGGGGCACTGAAGCTTTCTTT.